This T cell receptor beta chain was recorded in a study of response to subunit inactivated influenza vaccine. The sample holds a few counts of this clonotype. What it recognizes is unknown. TCRdb reanalysed the RT-PCR reads using MiXCR and keeps one entry per CDR3 protein. Altogether about 700,000 distinct CDR3 sequences are present, approximately 14% being singletons, with the ten largest covering around 10%. Findings of the study overall: New T cells are recruited in small numbers by each seasonal influenza vaccination, according to the authors' suggestion.

The source material was PBMCs from blood, sampled approximately 12 days after vaccination. This clonotype was sampled from a man between 45 and 60 years old who received an inactivated influenza vaccine.

The CDR3 DNA sequence: TGCGCCAGCAGCTTGGAAGGTACCGAGGCAGATACGCAGTATTTT. Protein: CASSLEGTEADTQYF. The chain uses TRBV5-1 and TRBJ2-3; no clear D gene. The CDR3 runs 15 residues. V was shortened by 0 bases and J by 4 bases, with 12 bases between the two germline ends. Germline V gives CDR1 SGHRS, CDR2 YFSETQ.